This TCR beta chain was recovered during a study of T cells in Graves' hyperthyroidism and ophthalmopathy. Study details: Specimen type is peripheral blood, collected at initial diagnosis prior to any treatment.

Amplified TCR beta CDR3 regions came from RNA transcripts. The HTBI primer set drove a first-round RT-PCR of the TCR CDR3. Via MiXCR, TCRdb re-called the multiplex PCR reads, giving one row per CDR3 protein. This sample has about 320,000 distinct CDR3 sequences, with around 16% found just once. The diagnoses drew upon clinical symptoms, serum thyroxine and TRAb, thyroid ultrasound and orbital computed tomography. The V end lost 1 base, the J end lost 6 bases, and 11 bases lay between the germline ends. This CDR3 contains 14 residues. Germline CDR1 SGHVS, CDR2 FNYEAQ. Study-level points and caveats: Blood samples included most of the expanded thyroid clonotypes exceeding 0.001.

This clonotype was seen many times. The antigen is not known. The rearrangement uses TRBV7-6 and TRBJ2-3, with D possibly TRBD1 on 5 matching bases. The material sequenced was blood. This sequence originates from a man aged 25-40 years with Graves' hyperthyroidism. In nucleotides, the CDR3 is TGTGCCAGCAGCTTAGGGGGCGAACCGGATACGCAGTATTTT. Protein: CASSLGGEPDTQYF.